A single sample gave rise to the 2 T cell receptor beta chains below, sequenced in a study of blood T cells in healthy people across ages. A J-beta primer mix and a sample-barcoded 5' primer were used in a second PCR of roughly 7 to 12 cycles. TCRdb reprocessed the 5' RACE reads with MiXCR, giving one entry per CDR3 protein. Of 1 million or so distinct CDR3 sequences listed, 40% to 55% were seen once; the top ten hold 18%. What was sequenced was blood. The receptors were sampled from an older woman in good health.

This clonotype was picked up a small number of times. The rearrangement uses TRBV2 and TRBJ2-7, with a tentative D call TRBD1 (6 bases). V dropped 5 bases and J dropped 6 bases, with 17 bases sitting between them. Germline loops: CDR1 SNHLY, CDR2 FYNNEI. The CDR3 spans 14 residues. CDR3 DNA sequence: TGTGCCAGCAGTCCGGGACCAGGGGTTTCCGAGCAGTACTTC. Its protein is CASSPGPGVSEQYF.

The chain carries TRBV25-1 and TRBJ2-7; TRBD1 might be the D (6 bases). This CDR3 is 15 amino acids long. With 5 bases removed from V and 2 bases from J, the gap between germline ends came to 16 bases. CDR1 MGHDK and CDR2 SYGVNS come from the germline V gene. The DNA of the CDR3 is TGTGCCAGCAGTCCCCAGGGACACCCAACCTACGAGCAGTACTTC. It specifies CASSPQGHPTYEQYF.